This T cell receptor (beta chain) originates from a study of long-term antiretroviral therapy in people with HIV. Worth noting for this clone: Antigen specificity is unknown.

The study, taken as a whole, reports: Diversity measured after ART increased yet remained under transplant donor controls.

Germline CDR1 SGHRS, CDR2 YFSETQ. V lost 0 bases and J lost 2, with 6 bases in between. This CDR3 spans 14 amino acids. With survey level as its setting, the immunoSEQ assay was v3.0. Some clones are missing from TCRdb's copy, which holds only in-frame ones; the method was immunoSEQ multiplex PCR. The sample has some 13,000 clones, more than 80% seen once; the top ten hold roughly 13%. V and J are TRBV5-1 and TRBJ2-1; D unclear. The specimen was unsorted PBMCs, collected 3.2 years before starting antiretroviral therapy. This receptor was taken from a man aged 40-50 years with HIV. The DNA of the CDR3 is TGCGCCAGCAGCTTGGGCTCAGCCTACAATGAGCAGTTCTTC. This encodes CASSLGSAYNEQFF.